These T cell receptor beta chains were read from a single sample in a study of cytomegalovirus exposure and HLA in healthy donors. Clones were sequenced by immunoSEQ multiplex PCR, and TCRdb holds only the in-frame ones, with some missing. The table has around 130,000 clones, around 78% seen once. What was sequenced was PBMCs. Source of these receptors: a woman in her forties or fifties in good health and CMV-seronegative. The CDR3 runs from the conserved cysteine through the conserved F or W. Fields, in order: J gene, D gene, clone size, V gene, CDR3 protein, CDR3 DNA. D genes are given only for firm matches. Where a row states a size, it is once, few, many or the class of an expanded clone; other rows omit it.

J gene: TRBJ2-7
D gene: NA
clone size: NA
V gene: TRBV2
CDR3 protein: CASIGTGLPYEQYF
CDR3 DNA: TGTGCCAGCATTGGAACAGGGCTACCCTACGAGCAGTACTTC

J gene: TRBJ2-5
D gene: TRBD1
clone size: NA
V gene: TRBV7-6
CDR3 protein: CASSLAPTGRNQETQYF
CDR3 DNA: TGTGCCAGCAGCTTAGCCCCGACAGGGCGAAACCAAGAGACCCAGTACTTC

J gene: TRBJ1-2
D gene: TRBD1
clone size: NA
V gene: TRBV25-1
CDR3 protein: CASSDLRGHYGYTF
CDR3 DNA: TGTGCCAGCAGTGATTTAAGGGGGCACTATGGCTACACCTTC

J gene: TRBJ2-3
D gene: TRBD2
clone size: once
V gene: TRBV18
CDR3 protein: CASSSGADTQYF
CDR3 DNA: TGTGCCAGCTCAAGCGGGGCAGATACGCAGTATTTT

J gene: TRBJ2-4
D gene: TRBD1
clone size: NA
V gene: TRBV28
CDR3 protein: CASSYHQGAVKNIQYF
CDR3 DNA: TGTGCCAGCAGTTATCACCAGGGGGCGGTAAAAAACATTCAGTACTTC

J gene: TRBJ2-7
D gene: TRBD2
clone size: NA
V gene: TRBV19
CDR3 protein: CASSMTGTRVDEQYF
CDR3 DNA: TGTGCCAGTAGTATGACCGGGACTAGGGTTGACGAGCAGTACTTC

J gene: TRBJ1-5
D gene: TRBD1
clone size: NA
V gene: TRBV19
CDR3 protein: CASTQTGKNQPQHF
CDR3 DNA: TGTGCCAGTACCCAGACAGGGAAGAATCAGCCCCAGCATTTT

J gene: TRBJ1-2
D gene: TRBD1
clone size: NA
V gene: TRBV7-9
CDR3 protein: CASSSPDRGGYGYTF
CDR3 DNA: TGTGCCAGCAGCTCCCCAGACAGGGGAGGCTATGGCTACACCTTC

J gene: TRBJ2-7
D gene: NA
clone size: once
V gene: TRBV6-1
CDR3 protein: CASTQGWYEQYF
CDR3 DNA: TGTGCCAGCACACAGGGATGGTACGAGCAGTACTTC

J gene: TRBJ2-3
D gene: NA
clone size: once
V gene: TRBV6-5
CDR3 protein: CASSYSPGGTDTQYF
CDR3 DNA: TGTGCCAGCAGTTACTCGCCAGGGGGCACAGATACGCAGTATTTT

J gene: TRBJ1-2
D gene: NA
clone size: few
V gene: TRBV29-1
CDR3 protein: CSVRDISNYGYTF
CDR3 DNA: TGCAGCGTTCGGGACATCTCTAACTATGGCTACACCTTC

J gene: TRBJ2-1
D gene: TRBD2
clone size: NA
V gene: TRBV7-2
CDR3 protein: CASSLAVGGRDYEQFF
CDR3 DNA: TGTGCCAGCAGCTTAGCGGTCGGCGGGAGGGATTATGAGCAGTTCTTC

J gene: TRBJ2-7
D gene: TRBD2
clone size: NA
V gene: TRBV7-9
CDR3 protein: CASSHTSGRPYEQYF
CDR3 DNA: TGTGCCAGCAGCCACACTAGCGGGAGGCCCTACGAGCAGTACTTC

J gene: TRBJ2-3
D gene: TRBD2
clone size: NA
V gene: TRBV9
CDR3 protein: CASSVELAQKSFPDTQYF
CDR3 DNA: TGTGCCAGCAGCGTAGAACTAGCGCAGAAGTCTTTCCCCGATACGCAGTATTTT

J gene: TRBJ1-5
D gene: NA
clone size: NA
V gene: TRBV28
CDR3 protein: CASSLVAGISNQPQHF
CDR3 DNA: TGTGCCAGCAGTTTAGTTGCAGGGATTAGCAATCAGCCCCAGCATTTT

J gene: TRBJ2-7
D gene: TRBD2
clone size: NA
V gene: TRBV23-1
CDR3 protein: CASSQSPAGDAYEQYF
CDR3 DNA: TGCGCCAGCAGTCAATCGCCAGCGGGAGATGCCTACGAGCAGTACTTC

J gene: TRBJ1-1
D gene: TRBD1
clone size: NA
V gene: TRBV5-6
CDR3 protein: CASSFSPTGSLTEAFF
CDR3 DNA: TGTGCCAGCAGCTTCTCCCCGACAGGGAGTCTGACTGAAGCTTTCTTT

J gene: TRBJ1-2
D gene: TRBD1
clone size: NA
V gene: TRBV18
CDR3 protein: CASSRDRGSDGYTF
CDR3 DNA: TGTGCCAGCTCACGGGACAGGGGAAGTGATGGCTACACCTTC

J gene: TRBJ2-2
D gene: NA
clone size: NA
V gene: TRBV11-2
CDR3 protein: CASSQARKIGELFF
CDR3 DNA: TGTGCCAGCAGCCAAGCGAGGAAAATCGGGGAGCTGTTTTTT

J gene: TRBJ1-2
D gene: TRBD1
clone size: once
V gene: TRBV5-1
CDR3 protein: CASSLGDRAVDGYTF
CDR3 DNA: TGCGCCAGCAGCTTGGGTGACAGGGCGGTCGATGGCTACACCTTC

J gene: TRBJ2-2
D gene: TRBD1
clone size: NA
V gene: TRBV2
CDR3 protein: CASSGGVNRGLHTGELFF
CDR3 DNA: TGTGCCAGCAGTGGGGGGGTTAACAGGGGGCTGCACACCGGGGAGCTGTTTTTT

J gene: TRBJ2-1
D gene: NA
clone size: NA
V gene: TRBV10-3
CDR3 protein: CAISGNQGWDNEQFF
CDR3 DNA: TGTGCCATCAGTGGAAATCAGGGATGGGACAATGAGCAGTTCTTC

J gene: TRBJ1-1
D gene: NA
clone size: NA
V gene: TRBV6-5
CDR3 protein: CASSKDFWNTEAFF
CDR3 DNA: TGTGCCAGCAGCAAGGACTTCTGGAACACTGAAGCTTTCTTT

J gene: TRBJ2-1
D gene: TRBD2
clone size: NA
V gene: TRBV6-5
CDR3 protein: CASSYGGTSGRAEQFF
CDR3 DNA: TGTGCCAGCAGTTACGGGGGGACTAGCGGGAGGGCTGAGCAGTTCTTC

J gene: TRBJ1-4
D gene: NA
clone size: NA
V gene: TRBV27
CDR3 protein: CASRGRGFEKLFF
CDR3 DNA: TGTGCCAGCAGGGGCAGGGGTTTTGAAAAACTGTTTTTT

J gene: TRBJ1-1
D gene: TRBD1
clone size: NA
V gene: TRBV6-1
CDR3 protein: CASSWTGNTEAFF
CDR3 DNA: TGTGCCAGCAGTTGGACAGGGAACACTGAAGCTTTCTTT

J gene: TRBJ1-2
D gene: NA
clone size: NA
V gene: TRBV19
CDR3 protein: CASSIDLGYTF
CDR3 DNA: TGTGCCAGTAGTATAGACCTGGGCTACACCTTC

J gene: TRBJ2-7
D gene: TRBD2
clone size: NA
V gene: TRBV28
CDR3 protein: CASLAGGPYEQYF
CDR3 DNA: TGTGCCAGCCTAGCGGGAGGGCCGTACGAGCAGTACTTC

J gene: TRBJ2-3
D gene: TRBD1
clone size: NA
V gene: TRBV18
CDR3 protein: CASSPRGLGDTSTDTQYF
CDR3 DNA: TGTGCCAGCTCACCAAGGGGGCTCGGGGACACTAGCACAGATACGCAGTATTTT

J gene: TRBJ2-7
D gene: TRBD2
clone size: NA
V gene: TRBV7-9
CDR3 protein: CASSLGGTSGPKSSYEQYF
CDR3 DNA: TGTGCCAGCAGCTTAGGAGGGACTAGCGGACCCAAGAGCTCCTACGAGCAGTACTTC

J gene: TRBJ2-3
D gene: NA
clone size: NA
V gene: TRBV29-1
CDR3 protein: CSVDGGTLTRSTDTQYF
CDR3 DNA: TGCAGCGTTGACGGCGGGACTTTAACGCGGAGCACAGATACGCAGTATTTT

J gene: TRBJ2-7
D gene: TRBD2
clone size: NA
V gene: TRBV9
CDR3 protein: CASSVGPQRGPIYEQYF
CDR3 DNA: TGTGCCAGCAGCGTCGGTCCTCAGCGGGGACCAATCTACGAGCAGTACTTC

J gene: TRBJ2-2
D gene: TRBD2
clone size: NA
V gene: TRBV7-3
CDR3 protein: CASSFGPAGGPNTGELFF
CDR3 DNA: TGTGCCAGCAGCTTTGGTCCGGCGGGAGGTCCGAACACCGGGGAGCTGTTTTTT

J gene: TRBJ2-3
D gene: NA
clone size: NA
V gene: TRBV7-9
CDR3 protein: CASSPYDTQYF
CDR3 DNA: TGTGCCAGCAGCCCTTATGATACGCAGTATTTT

J gene: TRBJ2-1
D gene: NA
clone size: NA
V gene: TRBV2
CDR3 protein: CASSLKQGVNEQFF
CDR3 DNA: TGTGCCAGCAGTCTAAAGCAGGGTGTCAATGAGCAGTTCTTC

J gene: TRBJ1-1
D gene: TRBD1
clone size: NA
V gene: TRBV28
CDR3 protein: CASRGQGDTEAFF
CDR3 DNA: TGTGCCAGCAGGGGACAGGGGGACACTGAAGCTTTCTTT

J gene: TRBJ2-5
D gene: TRBD2
clone size: NA
V gene: TRBV19
CDR3 protein: CASSISGRQRIIQETQYF
CDR3 DNA: TGTGCCAGCTCCATCAGCGGGAGGCAGAGAATAATACAAGAGACCCAGTACTTC

J gene: TRBJ1-5
D gene: NA
clone size: NA
V gene: TRBV6-1
CDR3 protein: CASNYQGSNQPQHF
CDR3 DNA: TGTGCCAGCAATTATCAGGGGAGCAATCAGCCCCAGCATTTT

J gene: TRBJ2-5
D gene: NA
clone size: once
V gene: TRBV7-3
CDR3 protein: CATTDRYQETQYF
CDR3 DNA: TGTGCCACCACCGACAGATACCAAGAGACCCAGTACTTC

J gene: TRBJ2-1
D gene: NA
clone size: NA
V gene: TRBV5-1
CDR3 protein: CASSLDFGSYNEQFF
CDR3 DNA: TGCGCCAGCAGCCTCGACTTTGGCTCCTACAATGAGCAGTTCTTC

J gene: TRBJ2-1
D gene: TRBD2
clone size: NA
V gene: TRBV7-3
CDR3 protein: CASSSKTSGRIKNEQFF
CDR3 DNA: TGTGCCAGCAGCTCCAAGACTAGCGGGAGGATAAAGAATGAGCAGTTCTTC

J gene: TRBJ2-7
D gene: TRBD2
clone size: NA
V gene: TRBV5-1
CDR3 protein: CASSHRGSGRRRSYEQYF
CDR3 DNA: TGCGCCAGCAGCCACCGGGGTAGCGGGAGAAGGAGATCCTACGAGCAGTACTTC

J gene: TRBJ2-1
D gene: NA
clone size: once
V gene: TRBV27
CDR3 protein: CASSFLPLSYNEQFF
CDR3 DNA: TGTGCCAGCAGTTTTCTGCCACTCTCCTACAATGAGCAGTTCTTC

J gene: TRBJ2-4
D gene: NA
clone size: NA
V gene: TRBV30
CDR3 protein: CAWSVPTGRDIQYF
CDR3 DNA: TGTGCCTGGAGTGTACCCACAGGTCGGGACATTCAGTACTTC

J gene: TRBJ1-2
D gene: TRBD1
clone size: NA
V gene: TRBV9
CDR3 protein: CASSGLAGQPSSYTF
CDR3 DNA: TGTGCCAGCAGCGGACTTGCGGGACAGCCTTCGAGCTACACCTTC

J gene: TRBJ2-3
D gene: TRBD2
clone size: NA
V gene: TRBV9
CDR3 protein: CASSVDGLAGVADTQYF
CDR3 DNA: TGTGCCAGCAGCGTAGATGGGCTAGCGGGAGTCGCAGATACGCAGTATTTT

J gene: TRBJ1-5
D gene: TRBD1
clone size: NA
V gene: TRBV2
CDR3 protein: CASSETRGSGQPQHF
CDR3 DNA: TGTGCCAGCAGTGAAACCAGGGGGTCAGGCCAGCCCCAGCATTTT

J gene: TRBJ1-2
D gene: NA
clone size: NA
V gene: TRBV28
CDR3 protein: CASTPPEGFYGYTF
CDR3 DNA: TGTGCCAGCACCCCTCCAGAGGGATTCTATGGCTACACCTTC

J gene: TRBJ1-1
D gene: TRBD1
clone size: NA
V gene: TRBV6-6
CDR3 protein: CASSYWDRVSEAFF
CDR3 DNA: TGTGCCAGCAGTTACTGGGACAGGGTCTCCGAAGCTTTCTTT

J gene: TRBJ1-2
D gene: TRBD1
clone size: few
V gene: TRBV6-5
CDR3 protein: CASSDRGEGGYTF
CDR3 DNA: TGTGCCAGCAGTGACAGGGGAGAGGGTGGCTACACCTTC

J gene: TRBJ2-7
D gene: NA
clone size: NA
V gene: TRBV6-5
CDR3 protein: CASRSTYEQYF
CDR3 DNA: TGTGCCAGCAGGTCTACGTACGAGCAGTACTTC

J gene: TRBJ2-7
D gene: TRBD2
clone size: few
V gene: TRBV4-2
CDR3 protein: CASSQTSGSSYEQYF
CDR3 DNA: TGTGCCAGCAGCCAAACTAGCGGGTCCTCCTACGAGCAGTACTTC

J gene: TRBJ1-1
D gene: NA
clone size: NA
V gene: TRBV25-1
CDR3 protein: CASSVGSEAFF
CDR3 DNA: TGTGCCAGCAGTGTGGGGAGTGAAGCTTTCTTT

J gene: TRBJ2-1
D gene: NA
clone size: NA
V gene: TRBV7-5
CDR3 protein: CARSWIRQTGARYNEQFF
CDR3 DNA: TGTGCCAGAAGCTGGATACGTCAGACAGGGGCTCGGTACAATGAGCAGTTCTTC